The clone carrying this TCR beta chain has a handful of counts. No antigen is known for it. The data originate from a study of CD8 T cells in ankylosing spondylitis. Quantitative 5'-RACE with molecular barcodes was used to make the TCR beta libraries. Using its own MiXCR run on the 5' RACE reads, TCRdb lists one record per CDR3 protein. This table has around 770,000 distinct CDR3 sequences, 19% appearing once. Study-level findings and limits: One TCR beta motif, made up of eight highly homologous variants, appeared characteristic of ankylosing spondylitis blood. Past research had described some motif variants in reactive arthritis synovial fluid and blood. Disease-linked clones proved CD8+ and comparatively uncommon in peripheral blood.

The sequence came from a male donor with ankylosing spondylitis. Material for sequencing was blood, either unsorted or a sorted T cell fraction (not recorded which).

CDR3 sequence: CASSFTDSASGNTIYF. The CDR3, as DNA: TGTGCCAGCAGTTTTACCGACAGCGCCTCTGGAAACACCATATATTTT. The V call is TRBV12-3 or TRBV12-4, the J call TRBJ1-3, with TRBD1 as a possible D gene (5 bases). CDR3 length: 16 residues. V lost 3 bases and J lost 0, with 12 bases in between.